A single sample is the source of the 31 T cell receptor beta chains below, sequenced in a study of cytomegalovirus exposure and HLA in healthy donors. The PCR employed 60 Vbeta primers together with 13 Jbeta primers. Some clones are missing from TCRdb's copy, which holds only in-frame ones; the method was immunoSEQ multiplex PCR. The sample shows tens of thousands of clones, roughly two thirds of them seen only once. The specimen was PBMCs. The receptors here all came from a middle-aged man in good health and CMV-seropositive.

V is TRBV28 and J is TRBJ2-3; unclear D gene. Trimming removed 2 bases from V and 3 bases from J, with 3 bases in between. Germline V gene data show CDR1 as MDHEN and CDR2 as SYDVKM. CDR3 size: 12 residues. CDR3 nucleotide sequence: TGTGCCAGCAGTTTAACTACAGATACGCAGTATTTT. Protein sequence: CASSLTTDTQYF.

The chain recombines TRBV27 with TRBJ2-1, with D maybe TRBD1 (6 bases). CDR1 and CDR2 (germline): MNHEY, SMNVEV (reference sequence). CDR3 length equals 13 residues. V shed 10 bases and J shed 3 bases, with 13 bases lying between them. CDR3 amino acids: CATSGTNYNEQFF. CDR3 nucleotides: TGTGCCACCTCCGGGACAAACTACAATGAGCAGTTCTTC.

The table lists this clone with a few counts. The gene calls are TRBV28 and TRBJ1-1; the D is unclear. The CDR3 totals 12 residues. Germline lookup yields CDR1 MDHEN and CDR2 SYDVKM. Trimming pared 3 bases from V and 10 bases from J, leaving 12 bases between. CDR3 bases: TGTGCCAGCAGTTTTATATCCGGAGGAGCTTTCTTT. Protein sequence: CASSFISGGAFF.

The chain links TRBV27 to TRBJ2-7, with D perhaps matching TRBD1 (6 bases). Trimming took 8 bases from V and 6 from J, leaving 20 bases between them. The germline V gene has CDR1 MNHEY and CDR2 SMNVEV (reference sequence). The CDR3 runs 14 residues. The CDR3 bases are TGTGCCAGCCGTATGCCGGGACAAGGTACCGAGCAGTACTTC. Translation: CASRMPGQGTEQYF.

The chain recombines TRBV29-1 with TRBJ1-2; 9 nucleotides line up with TRBD1. Germline V gene lookup returns CDR1 SQVTM and CDR2 ANQGSEA. J lost 5 bases, V lost 4 bases, and 5 bases had no gene match. The CDR3 runs to 13 residues. The CDR3 nucleotides are TGCAGCGTTGCGGACAGGGGAGGGTATGGCTACACCTTC. It is translated as CSVADRGGYGYTF.

V and J are TRBV7-2 and TRBJ2-1; 9 nucleotides match TRBD1. V gave up 0 bases and J gave up 7 bases; unmatched junction bases: 13. Germline CDR1 reads SGHTA; CDR2 reads FQGNSA. This CDR3 has 18 residues. For the CDR3, the DNA is TGTGCCAGCAGCTTAGCGCGGGCAGGGACAGGGTGGGGTAATGAGCAGTTCTTC. It yields the protein CASSLARAGTGWGNEQFF.

The chain recombines TRBV28 with TRBJ1-5; 7 bases line up with TRBD1. The V gene end was trimmed by 6 bases and the J gene end by 5 bases; junction bases not matched to a gene: 7. Germline CDR1 and CDR2: MDHEN and SYDVKM. The CDR3 extends over 14 amino acids. CDR3 DNA sequence: TGTGCCAGCAGACTGACAGGGTGGTATCAGCCCCAGCATTTT. Protein product: CASRLTGWYQPQHF.

This chain joins TRBV11-1 and TRBJ1-1, with D hard to call. V lost 0 bases and J lost 11, with 10 bases in between. This CDR3 region has 12 residues. In germline, CDR1 is SGHAT, CDR2 FQDESV (reference sequence). The DNA for the CDR3 is TGTGCCAGCAGCTTAGCGCGGGGTGCTGCTTTCTTT. Protein product: CASSLARGAAFF.

This sequence joins TRBV5-1 and TRBJ1-1, with D tentatively TRBD1 (5 bases). Germline assignment: CDR1 SGHRS and CDR2 YFSETQ. The CDR3 totals 13 residues. The V end lost 6 bases, the J end lost 4 bases, and 13 bases lay between the germline ends. The CDR3 loop reads CASTSAGGTEAFF. The CDR3 DNA reads TGCGCCAGCACCTCGGCGGGGGGCACTGAAGCTTTCTTT. Full variable domain (outside the CDR3, taken from reference TRBV5-1 and TRBJ1-1): KAGVTQTPRYLIKTRGQQVTLSCSPISGHRSVSWYQQTPGQGLQFLFEYFSETQRNKGNFPGRFSGRQFSNSRSEMNVSTLELGDSALYLCASTSAGGTEAFFGQGTRLTVV.

This clone was recorded only once. This chain uses TRBV6-5 with TRBJ2-7; D perhaps matches TRBD1 (6 bases). V was pared by 6 bases and J by 5 bases, with 14 bases between. CDR1 is MNHEY and CDR2 is SVGAGI in the germline V gene. The CDR3 length is 13 residues. This chain's CDR3 is CASSPGVVHEQYF. DNA of the CDR3: TGTGCCAGCAGCCCAGGGGTAGTCCACGAGCAGTACTTC.

The chain combines TRBV5-1 with TRBJ2-7; TRBD1 is a possible D gene (6 bases). Germline values: CDR1 SGHRS, CDR2 YFSETQ. Trimming left V 0 bases short and J 3 bases short, with 10 bases between. This CDR3 contains 14 residues. CDR3 sequence: CASSLGQALYEQYF. CDR3 bases: TGCGCCAGCAGCTTGGGACAGGCCCTCTACGAGCAGTACTTC.

The rearrangement joins TRBV2 to TRBJ2-5; 11 bases agree with TRBD1. CDR3 size: 16 residues. The junction had 8 bases not matched to a gene; V was cut back by 2 bases and J by 6 bases. Germline loops: CDR1 SNHLY, CDR2 FYNNEI. The CDR3 region has the DNA TGTGCCAGCAGTGAACAAGGACAGGGGGCGGGAAAGACCCAGTACTTC. Translated, it gives CASSEQGQGAGKTQYF. Combining the CDR3 with reference TRBV2 and TRBJ2-5 gives the whole variable domain EPEVTQTPSHQVTQMGQEVILRCVPISNHLYFYWYRQILGQKVEFLVSFYNNEISEKSEIFDDQFSVERPDGSNFTLKIRSTKLEDSAMYFCASSEQGQGAGKTQYFGPGTRLLVL.

The chain combines TRBV9 with TRBJ2-3; unclear D gene. Looked up from germline, CDR1 is SGDLS and CDR2 is YYNGEE. V was clipped by 2 bases and J by 4 bases, with 5 bases between them. The length of the CDR3 is 12 residues. This chain's CDR3 is CASSVGADTQYF. In DNA form, the CDR3 reads TGTGCCAGCAGCGTTGGAGCAGATACGCAGTATTTT.

This clone was detected only a few times. J is TRBJ1-4 and V is TRBV27, with TRBD1 matching over 9 bases. The CDR3 covers 15 residues. The V segment lost 4 bases and the J segment 6 bases; nucleotides outside the gene matches: 6. The germline gives CDR1 MNHEY, CDR2 SMNVEV (reference sequence). The DNA of the CDR3 is TGTGCCAGCAGTTCCTCCGGGACAGGGTATGAAAAACTGTTTTTT. Translation gives CASSSSGTGYEKLFF.

The chain uses TRBV29-1 and TRBJ1-1; the D gene is possibly TRBD1 (5 bases). The CDR3 runs 13 residues. Germline CDR1 SQVTM, CDR2 ANQGSEA. Trimming stripped 6 bases from V and 1 base from J, with 12 bases between. The CDR3 sequence is CSVHADRNTEAFF. The CDR3 nucleotides read TGCAGCGTCCACGCTGACAGGAACACTGAAGCTTTCTTT.

The V and J genes are TRBV4-1 and TRBJ1-3; D remains unclear. The CDR3 totals 14 residues. The V and J ends lost 5 bases and 0 bases respectively, with 8 bases between them. The germline V gene encodes CDR1 MGHRA and CDR2 YSYEKL. The CDR3 spells CASSSPSSGNTIYF. The DNA of the CDR3 is TGCGCCAGCAGCTCCCCGAGCTCTGGAAACACCATATATTTT.

The V call is TRBV29-1, the J call TRBJ2-7; the match to TRBD1 covers 7 bases. This CDR3 region has 12 residues. V dropped 5 bases and J dropped 2; count of bases not matched to a gene: 3. Germline assignment: CDR1 SQVTM and CDR2 ANQGSEA. CDR3 bases: TGCAGCGTTCGGGACAGCACCTACGAGCAGTACTTC. This sequence encodes CSVRDSTYEQYF.

The V and J genes are TRBV19 and TRBJ2-7, with 9 bases lining up with TRBD2. Germline values: CDR1 LNHDA, CDR2 SQIVND (reference sequence). V shed 4 bases, J shed 1 base, and the junction held 5 bases outside the gene matches. The CDR3 runs 15 residues. CDR3 in amino acids: CASSSGRASSYEQYF. The DNA of the CDR3 is TGTGCCAGTAGTAGCGGGAGGGCCTCTTCCTACGAGCAGTACTTC.

The table lists this clone with a count of one. The J gene is TRBJ1-2, the V gene TRBV6-5, with D maybe TRBD1 (6 bases). The germline CDR1 and CDR2 sequences are MNHEY and SVGAGI. CDR3 length: 15 residues. Trimming removed 5 bases at V and 0 bases at J, with 13 bases between. This chain's CDR3 is CASSRGQITNYGYTF. DNA of the CDR3: TGTGCCAGCAGTCGAGGACAGATCACTAACTATGGCTACACCTTC.

This clone was picked up a small number of times. The chain recombines TRBV4-1 with TRBJ1-1, with D unresolved. The V and J ends lost 8 bases and 1 base respectively, with 20 bases between them. The CDR3 covers 16 residues. The V gene's germline CDR1 is MGHRA and CDR2 YSYEKL. The CDR3 loop reads CASGNKLKAANTEAFF. The CDR3 DNA sequence: TGCGCCAGCGGTAATAAACTAAAGGCGGCGAACACTGAAGCTTTCTTT.

This clone was seen once. V usage is TRBV11-3 and J usage is TRBJ2-1; 10 bases line up with TRBD1. V lost 5 bases, J lost 4 bases, and 5 bases stayed unmatched. Germline V gene lookup returns CDR1 SGHNT and CDR2 YENEEA. The CDR3 is 15 amino acids. The CDR3 nucleotides read TGTGCCAGCAGCCGCCGGGGACAGGGGTACAATGAGCAGTTCTTC. This translates into CASSRRGQGYNEQFF.

This chain connects TRBV10-3 to TRBJ1-1; D remains ambiguous. Germline CDR1 and CDR2: ENHRY and SYGVKD. The germline V and J ends were trimmed by 10 bases and 3 bases, with 12 bases remaining between them. The CDR3 totals 12 residues. The CDR3: CATGHGDTEAFF. DNA for the CDR3: TGTGCCACCGGCCACGGAGACACTGAAGCTTTCTTT.

This clone was seen a few times. The V gene is TRBV6-5, the J gene TRBJ1-6; TRBD1 aligns across 7 bases. There are 16 residues in the CDR3. V lost 4 bases, J lost 13 bases, and 16 bases stayed unmatched. Germline V gives CDR1 MNHEY, CDR2 SVGAGI. CDR3 loop: CASSLTDRYDCLPLHF. In DNA form, the CDR3 reads TGTGCCAGCAGTTTAACGGACAGGTATGATTGTTTGCCCCTCCACTTT.

This clone was counted a single time. The J gene is TRBJ2-1, the V gene TRBV2, with D maybe TRBD2 (5 bases). Trimming left V 3 bases short and J 0 bases short, with 12 bases between. Looked up from germline, CDR1 is SNHLY and CDR2 is FYNNEI. The CDR3 has 16 amino acids. CDR3 in DNA: TGTGCCAGCAGTGACACGGGGTCTTACTCCTACAATGAGCAGTTCTTC. Protein product: CASSDTGSYSYNEQFF.

This chain joins TRBV2 and TRBJ1-2; 8 nucleotides match TRBD1. Trimming at V came to 5 bases and at J to 2 bases, leaving 7 bases not matched to a gene. CDR1 is SNHLY, CDR2 FYNNEI, per germline. The CDR3 spans 15 residues. The CDR3 sequence: CASSPSQGANYGYTF. In nucleotides, the CDR3 is TGTGCCAGCAGTCCCTCTCAGGGGGCGAACTATGGCTACACCTTC. Full variable domain (outside the CDR3, taken from reference TRBV2 and TRBJ1-2): EPEVTQTPSHQVTQMGQEVILRCVPISNHLYFYWYRQILGQKVEFLVSFYNNEISEKSEIFDDQFSVERPDGSNFTLKIRSTKLEDSAMYFCASSPSQGANYGYTFGSGTRLTVV.

By proportion, this clone is medium-sized. The rearrangement links TRBV30 to TRBJ2-7; no clear D gene. Germline values: CDR1 GTSNPN, CDR2 SVGIG (reference sequence). CDR3 size: 12 residues. V was clipped by 1 base and J by 4 bases, with 8 bases between them. The CDR3 DNA reads TGTGCCTGGAGTGAGAATGCGTACGAGCAGTACTTC. Amino acids: CAWSENAYEQYF.

The chain couples TRBV18 to TRBJ1-1; maybe TRBD1 (6 bases). CDR3 size: 12 residues. V was shortened by 6 bases and J by 5 bases, with 10 bases between the two germline ends. Germline CDR1 and CDR2: KGHSH and LQKENI. This CDR3 reads CASSTGSTEAFF. For the CDR3, the DNA is TGTGCCAGCTCTACAGGGAGTACTGAAGCTTTCTTT.

The chain joins TRBV7-9 to TRBJ2-5; D remains ambiguous. Germline V lookup: CDR1 SEHNR, CDR2 FQNEAQ (reference sequence). The CDR3 covers 14 residues. V lost 5 bases, J lost 3 bases, and 13 bases lay in between. The CDR3 loop reads CASSPSGFKETQYF. The DNA of the CDR3 is TGTGCCAGCAGCCCCTCAGGCTTCAAAGAGACCCAGTACTTC.

The chain is built from TRBV11-2 and TRBJ2-5, with 12 bases lining up with TRBD1. The V segment lost 1 base and the J segment 4 bases; nucleotides outside the gene matches: 4. The CDR3 runs to 16 residues. CDR1 and CDR2 (germline): SGHAT, FQNNGV. CDR3 sequence reads: CASSLGGQGARETQYF. CDR3 coding DNA: TGTGCCAGCAGCTTAGGGGGACAGGGGGCGCGAGAGACCCAGTACTTC.

In its sample, this clone was seen once. The chain joins TRBV6-5 to TRBJ1-2; no clear D. Germline V gene data show CDR1 as MNHEY and CDR2 as SVGAGI. V gave up 2 bases and J gave up 4 bases, with 14 bases separating them. This CDR3 comprises 15 residues. CDR3 residues: CASSYGSRFIYGYTF. The CDR3 DNA reads as TGTGCCAGCAGTTACGGGTCGAGGTTCATCTATGGCTACACCTTC.

The rearrangement links TRBV6-6 to TRBJ1-1; tentative D call: TRBD1 (6 bases). The germline V gene encodes CDR1 MNHNY and CDR2 SVGAGI (reference sequence). The CDR3 has 16 residues. V was trimmed by 6 bases and J by 0 bases, leaving 17 bases between them. The CDR3 coding sequence is TGTGCCAGCAGATACGGGGGCATGGGGCTGAACACTGAAGCTTTCTTT. Amino acids: CASRYGGMGLNTEAFF.